The rows below give T cell receptor beta chains drawn from one sample of a study of blood T cell repertoires in COVID-19. Using immunoSEQ multiplex PCR, the repertoire was profiled, and TCRdb retains in-frame clones only, with some absent. The table includes approximately 200,000 clones, about 86% detected once. Sequencing was done on a sample of peripheral blood. These receptors were collected from a woman aged 45-65 years with acute or convalescent COVID-19. Each CDR3 is given with its conserved first and last residue. Each record gives: clone size, J gene, D gene, V gene, CDR3 DNA, CDR3 protein. A D gene is named only where the DNA matches it firmly. The size of a clone is reported for some rows only, either as once, few or many, or as a class for expanded clones.

abundance: .; j_gene: TRBJ1-1; d_gene: TRBD1; v_gene: TRBV7-6; CDR3nt: TGTGCCAGCAGCCCCCGGGACAGGGGCAACACTGAAGCTTTCTTT; CDR3aa: CASSPRDRGNTEAFF
abundance: .; j_gene: TRBJ2-3; d_gene: TRBD2; v_gene: TRBV5-1; CDR3nt: TGCGCCAGCAGCCTGCCCCCTACGGGGGGGCCGCATACGCAGTATTTT; CDR3aa: CASSLPPTGGPHTQYF
abundance: .; j_gene: TRBJ1-1; d_gene: .; v_gene: TRBV12-5; CDR3nt: TGTGCTAGTGGTTTGGCGTCAGGCACTGAAGCTTTCTTT; CDR3aa: CASGLASGTEAFF
abundance: .; j_gene: TRBJ2-7; d_gene: .; v_gene: TRBV10-1; CDR3nt: TGCGCCACCGACACACTCCGAAGCTCCTACGAGCAGTACTTC; CDR3aa: CATDTLRSSYEQYF
abundance: .; j_gene: TRBJ1-1; d_gene: .; v_gene: TRBV4-1; CDR3nt: TGCGCCAGCAGCCAAGGGGGGGGTAGATTAAAAACTGAAGCTTTCTTT; CDR3aa: CASSQGGGRLKTEAFF
abundance: .; j_gene: TRBJ1-1; d_gene: .; v_gene: TRBV7-9; CDR3nt: TGTGCCAGCAGCGTGGAGGCGAGGGAAACTGAAGCTTTCTTT; CDR3aa: CASSVEARETEAFF
abundance: few; j_gene: TRBJ1-1; d_gene: .; v_gene: TRBV7-6; CDR3nt: TGTGCCAGCAGCTTCGGGGAGGTTGGAACTGAAGCTTTCTTT; CDR3aa: CASSFGEVGTEAFF
abundance: .; j_gene: TRBJ2-2; d_gene: TRBD1; v_gene: TRBV11-3; CDR3nt: TGTGCCAGCAGGGGGGCAGGGGGCCACACCGGGGAGCTGTTTTTT; CDR3aa: CASRGAGGHTGELFF
abundance: .; j_gene: TRBJ2-7; d_gene: .; v_gene: TRBV29-1; CDR3nt: TGCAGCGTTTCAGGTCCCTACGAGCAGTACTTC; CDR3aa: CSVSGPYEQYF
abundance: .; j_gene: TRBJ2-3; d_gene: TRBD1; v_gene: TRBV6-5; CDR3nt: TGTGCCAGCAGTCGGACAGGAGCCACAGATACGCAGTATTTT; CDR3aa: CASSRTGATDTQYF
abundance: .; j_gene: TRBJ2-7; d_gene: .; v_gene: TRBV7-9; CDR3nt: TGTGCCAGCAGCTTTTTGGGGGCCGCTACAGAGCAGTACTTC; CDR3aa: CASSFLGAATEQYF
abundance: .; j_gene: TRBJ1-3; d_gene: .; v_gene: TRBV7-9; CDR3nt: TGTGCCAGCAGCTTAACAGGTGCTGGAAACACCATATATTTT; CDR3aa: CASSLTGAGNTIYF
abundance: .; j_gene: TRBJ2-3; d_gene: TRBD1; v_gene: TRBV5-4; CDR3nt: TGTGCCAGCAAACAGGACAGGAATTCAGATACGCAGTATTTT; CDR3aa: CASKQDRNSDTQYF
abundance: .; j_gene: TRBJ2-7; d_gene: .; v_gene: TRBV30; CDR3nt: TGTGCCTGGAGTGCCCTACGAGGGGGGGCCTCCTACGAGCAGTACTTC; CDR3aa: CAWSALRGGASYEQYF
abundance: .; j_gene: TRBJ1-1; d_gene: TRBD1; v_gene: TRBV30; CDR3nt: TGTGCCTGGCGACAGGGTTTCAACACTGAAGCTTTCTTT; CDR3aa: CAWRQGFNTEAFF
abundance: few; j_gene: TRBJ1-5; d_gene: TRBD1; v_gene: TRBV6-5; CDR3nt: TGTGCCAGCAGCCCCAGGGGGAGCAATCAGCCCCAGCATTTT; CDR3aa: CASSPRGSNQPQHF
abundance: .; j_gene: TRBJ1-4; d_gene: TRBD1; v_gene: TRBV30; CDR3nt: TGTGCCTGGGTGACTGCGGGACAGCGTAATGAAAAACTGTTTTTT; CDR3aa: CAWVTAGQRNEKLFF
abundance: few; j_gene: TRBJ2-5; d_gene: .; v_gene: TRBV7-8; CDR3nt: TGTGCCAGCAGCCCACAACGACAGTACGGGGAGACCCAGTACTTC; CDR3aa: CASSPQRQYGETQYF
abundance: .; j_gene: TRBJ1-4; d_gene: TRBD1; v_gene: TRBV30; CDR3nt: TGTGCCTGGAGTGTAACAGGGGCTGAAAAACTGTTTTTT; CDR3aa: CAWSVTGAEKLFF
abundance: .; j_gene: TRBJ2-3; d_gene: .; v_gene: TRBV5-1; CDR3nt: TGCGCCAGCAGCCCGGGGGCGGGGGCAGATACGCAGTATTTT; CDR3aa: CASSPGAGADTQYF
abundance: .; j_gene: TRBJ2-1; d_gene: .; v_gene: TRBV10-3; CDR3nt: TGTGCCATCAGTGAGTTACTAAGCTCCTACAATGAGCAGTTCTTC; CDR3aa: CAISELLSSYNEQFF
abundance: .; j_gene: TRBJ2-7; d_gene: TRBD1; v_gene: TRBV12-5; CDR3nt: TGTGCTAGTAGACAGGGTACCTACGAGCAGTACTTC; CDR3aa: CASRQGTYEQYF
abundance: few; j_gene: TRBJ2-7; d_gene: .; v_gene: TRBV4-3; CDR3nt: TGCGCCAGCAGCCAAGATCGAGTCACTCGTACCTACGAGCAGTACTTC; CDR3aa: CASSQDRVTRTYEQYF
abundance: .; j_gene: TRBJ2-5; d_gene: TRBD2; v_gene: TRBV11-3; CDR3nt: TGTGCCAGCAGCTTAGATAGTAGTAGCGGGGGTGAGACCCAGTACTTC; CDR3aa: CASSLDSSSGGETQYF
abundance: .; j_gene: TRBJ2-3; d_gene: TRBD1; v_gene: TRBV4-3; CDR3nt: TGCGCCAGCAGCCGGGGACAGGGGAGCCCCACAGATACGCAGTATTTT; CDR3aa: CASSRGQGSPTDTQYF
abundance: once; j_gene: TRBJ1-2; d_gene: TRBD1; v_gene: TRBV6-5; CDR3nt: TGTGCCAGCACCGGACAGGGAACCGGCTACACCTTC; CDR3aa: CASTGQGTGYTF
abundance: .; j_gene: TRBJ2-1; d_gene: TRBD2; v_gene: TRBV19; CDR3nt: TGTGCCAGTAGTACCACTAGCGGGGGGAACAATGAGCAGTTCTTC; CDR3aa: CASSTTSGGNNEQFF
abundance: once; j_gene: TRBJ1-6; d_gene: TRBD1; v_gene: TRBV6-2/TRBV6-3; CDR3nt: TGTGCCAGCAGCCGGGACAGTTCCTATAATTCACCCCTCCACTTT; CDR3aa: CASSRDSSYNSPLHF
abundance: .; j_gene: TRBJ2-7; d_gene: TRBD2; v_gene: TRBV6-5; CDR3nt: TGTGCCAGCAGGTCGGGAGGACTATTCTACGAGCAGTACTTC; CDR3aa: CASRSGGLFYEQYF
abundance: .; j_gene: TRBJ2-4; d_gene: TRBD2; v_gene: TRBV7-2; CDR3nt: TGTGCCAGCAGCTCGGCGAGACTAGCGGGAGTCACCAAAAACATTCAGTACTTC; CDR3aa: CASSSARLAGVTKNIQYF
abundance: few; j_gene: TRBJ1-2; d_gene: TRBD1; v_gene: TRBV28; CDR3nt: TGTGCCAGCAGTTTAGTATCAGGGGGCGGAGGCTACACCTTC; CDR3aa: CASSLVSGGGGYTF
abundance: .; j_gene: TRBJ1-2; d_gene: .; v_gene: TRBV10-2; CDR3nt: TGCGCCAGCAGTGATAGATATTGGGCGCCTGACGGCTATGGCTACACCTTC; CDR3aa: CASSDRYWAPDGYGYTF
abundance: .; j_gene: TRBJ2-1; d_gene: TRBD2; v_gene: TRBV7-8; CDR3nt: TGTGCCAGCAGCTTACGGGCCAGCGGGAGCAATGAGCAGTTCTTC; CDR3aa: CASSLRASGSNEQFF
abundance: .; j_gene: TRBJ2-4; d_gene: .; v_gene: TRBV4-3; CDR3nt: TGCGCCAGCAGCCAAGGGCACGGCGGAACGAACATTCAGTACTTC; CDR3aa: CASSQGHGGTNIQYF
abundance: .; j_gene: TRBJ2-7; d_gene: TRBD2; v_gene: TRBV10-2; CDR3nt: TGCGCCAGCGCCCAAGCGGGGGGAATCTACGAGCAGTACTTC; CDR3aa: CASAQAGGIYEQYF
abundance: .; j_gene: TRBJ2-3; d_gene: .; v_gene: TRBV5-1; CDR3nt: TGCGCCAGCAGCAGGGATGGGCTGACGGGGACAGATACGCAGTATTTT; CDR3aa: CASSRDGLTGTDTQYF
abundance: .; j_gene: TRBJ1-2; d_gene: TRBD1; v_gene: TRBV7-2; CDR3nt: TGTGCCAGCAGCTTAGCGCTAAATGGACAGGGGGTGGGTGGCTACACCTTC; CDR3aa: CASSLALNGQGVGGYTF
abundance: .; j_gene: TRBJ2-3; d_gene: TRBD1; v_gene: TRBV11-3; CDR3nt: TGTGCCAGCAGCTTAGGTGGGACAGGGGGGGGAGATACGCAGTATTTT; CDR3aa: CASSLGGTGGGDTQYF